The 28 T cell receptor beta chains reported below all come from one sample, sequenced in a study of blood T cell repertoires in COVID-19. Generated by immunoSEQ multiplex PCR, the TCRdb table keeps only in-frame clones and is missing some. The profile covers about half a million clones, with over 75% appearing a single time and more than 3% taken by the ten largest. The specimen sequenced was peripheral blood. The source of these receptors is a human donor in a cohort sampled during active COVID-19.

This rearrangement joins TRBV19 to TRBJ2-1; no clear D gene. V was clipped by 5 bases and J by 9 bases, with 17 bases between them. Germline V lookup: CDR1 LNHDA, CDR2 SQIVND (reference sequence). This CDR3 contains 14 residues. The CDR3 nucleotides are TGTGCCAGTAGTGCTACTCGAAGCTTCGGTGAGCAGTTCTTC. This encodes CASSATRSFGEQFF.

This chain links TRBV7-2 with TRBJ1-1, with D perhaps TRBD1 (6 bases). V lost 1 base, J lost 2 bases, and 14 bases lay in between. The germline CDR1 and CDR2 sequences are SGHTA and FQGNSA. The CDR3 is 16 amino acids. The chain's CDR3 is CASSLGYAGDNTEAFF. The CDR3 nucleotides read TGTGCCAGCAGCTTAGGTTACGCAGGGGACAACACTGAAGCTTTCTTT.

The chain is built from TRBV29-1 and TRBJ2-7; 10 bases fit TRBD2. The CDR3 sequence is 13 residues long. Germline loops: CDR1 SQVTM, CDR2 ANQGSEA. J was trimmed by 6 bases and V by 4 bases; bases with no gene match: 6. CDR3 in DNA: TGCAGCGTTGTGTCTAGCGGGAGACGCGAGCAGTACTTC. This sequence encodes CSVVSSGRREQYF.

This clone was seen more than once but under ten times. CDR3 residues: CASTRQGLNQPQHF. The CDR3 region has the DNA TGTGCCAGCACCCGACAGGGCCTAAATCAGCCCCAGCATTTT. The chain has TRBV6-6 and TRBJ1-5, with TRBD1 identical over 7 bases. This CDR3 has 14 residues. CDR1 and CDR2 (germline): MNHNY, SVGAGI (reference sequence). The junction had 7 bases not matched to a gene; V was cut back by 7 bases and J by 4 bases.

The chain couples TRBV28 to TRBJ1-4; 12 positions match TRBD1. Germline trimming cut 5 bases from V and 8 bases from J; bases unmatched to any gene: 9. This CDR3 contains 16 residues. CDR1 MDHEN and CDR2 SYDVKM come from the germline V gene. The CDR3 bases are TGTGCCAGCAGTCTTACCTGGGACAGGGGGCGGGAAAAACTGTTTTTT. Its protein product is CASSLTWDRGREKLFF. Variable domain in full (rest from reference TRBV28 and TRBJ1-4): DVKVTQSSRYLVKRTGEKVFLECVQDMDHENMFWYRQDPGLGLRLIYFSYDVKMKEKGDIPEGYSVSREKKERFSLILESASTNQTSMYLCASSLTWDRGREKLFFGSGTQLSVL.

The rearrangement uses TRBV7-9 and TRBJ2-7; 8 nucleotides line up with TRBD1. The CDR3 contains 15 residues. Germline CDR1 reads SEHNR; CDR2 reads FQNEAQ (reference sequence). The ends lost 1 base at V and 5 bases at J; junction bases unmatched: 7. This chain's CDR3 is CASSLGQGAPHEQYF. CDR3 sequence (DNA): TGTGCCAGCAGCTTAGGGCAGGGGGCGCCCCACGAGCAGTACTTC. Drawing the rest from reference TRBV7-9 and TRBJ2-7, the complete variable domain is DTGVSQNPRHKITKRGQNVTFRCDPISEHNRLYWYRQTLGQGPEFLTYFQNEAQLEKSRLLSDRFSAERPKGSFSTLEIQRTEQGDSAMYLCASSLGQGAPHEQYFGPGTRLTVT.

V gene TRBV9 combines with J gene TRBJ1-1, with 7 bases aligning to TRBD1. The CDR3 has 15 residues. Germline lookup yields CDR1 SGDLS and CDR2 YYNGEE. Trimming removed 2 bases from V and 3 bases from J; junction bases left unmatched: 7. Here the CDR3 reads CASSVKGARDTEAFF. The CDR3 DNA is TGTGCCAGCAGCGTGAAGGGGGCTCGAGACACTGAAGCTTTCTTT.

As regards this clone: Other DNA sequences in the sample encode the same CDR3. CDR3 amino acids: CASSSDRNYGYTF. The CDR3 bases are TGTGCCAGTAGTTCTGACAGAAACTATGGCTACACCTTC. V gene TRBV19 combines with J gene TRBJ1-2; a possible D gene is TRBD1 (5 bases). The germline V gene encodes CDR1 LNHDA and CDR2 SQIVND (reference sequence). CDR3 size: 13 residues. The V end was cut by 5 bases, the J end by 2 bases, with 9 bases between.

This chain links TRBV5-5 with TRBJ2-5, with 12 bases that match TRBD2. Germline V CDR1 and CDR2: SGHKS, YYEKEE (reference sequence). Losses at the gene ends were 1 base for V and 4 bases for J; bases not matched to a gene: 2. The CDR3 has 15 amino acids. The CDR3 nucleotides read TGTGCCAGCAGCTTGCGACTAGCGGGAGTAGAGACCCAGTACTTC. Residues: CASSLRLAGVETQYF.

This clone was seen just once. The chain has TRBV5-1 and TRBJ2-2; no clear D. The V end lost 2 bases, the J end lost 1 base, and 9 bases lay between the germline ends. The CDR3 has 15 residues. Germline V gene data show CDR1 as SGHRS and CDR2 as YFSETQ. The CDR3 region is CASSLVTRNTGELFF. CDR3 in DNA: TGCGCCAGCAGCTTAGTAACCAGGAACACCGGGGAGCTGTTTTTT.

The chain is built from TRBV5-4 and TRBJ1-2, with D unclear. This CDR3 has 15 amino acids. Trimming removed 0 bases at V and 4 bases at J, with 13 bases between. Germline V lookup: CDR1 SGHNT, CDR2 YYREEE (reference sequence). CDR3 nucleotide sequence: TGTGCCAGCAGCTTGGCCCGGGGAAGAACCTATGGCTACACCTTC. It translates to CASSLARGRTYGYTF.

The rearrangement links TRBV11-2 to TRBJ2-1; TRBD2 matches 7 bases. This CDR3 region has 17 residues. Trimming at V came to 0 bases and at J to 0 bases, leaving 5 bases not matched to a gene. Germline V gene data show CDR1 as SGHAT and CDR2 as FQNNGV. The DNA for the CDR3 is TGTGCCAGCAGCTTAGAACTAGCGCCGAGCTCCTACAATGAGCAGTTCTTC. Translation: CASSLELAPSSYNEQFF.

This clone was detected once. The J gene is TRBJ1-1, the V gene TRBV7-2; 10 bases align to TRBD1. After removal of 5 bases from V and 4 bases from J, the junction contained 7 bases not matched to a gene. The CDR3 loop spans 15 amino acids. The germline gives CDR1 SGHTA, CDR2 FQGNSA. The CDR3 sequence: CASSLVGQGSTEAFF. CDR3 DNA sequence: TGTGCCAGCAGCCTAGTGGGACAGGGGAGCACTGAAGCTTTCTTT.

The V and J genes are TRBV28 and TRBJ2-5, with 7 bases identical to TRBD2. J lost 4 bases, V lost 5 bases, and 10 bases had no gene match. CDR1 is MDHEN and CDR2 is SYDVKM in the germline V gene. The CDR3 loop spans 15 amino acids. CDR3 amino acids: CASSPDGRMGETQYF. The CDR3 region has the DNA TGTGCCAGCAGTCCCGACGGGAGGATGGGAGAGACCCAGTACTTC. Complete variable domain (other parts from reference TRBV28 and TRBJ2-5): DVKVTQSSRYLVKRTGEKVFLECVQDMDHENMFWYRQDPGLGLRLIYFSYDVKMKEKGDIPEGYSVSREKKERFSLILESASTNQTSMYLCASSPDGRMGETQYFGPGTRLLVL.

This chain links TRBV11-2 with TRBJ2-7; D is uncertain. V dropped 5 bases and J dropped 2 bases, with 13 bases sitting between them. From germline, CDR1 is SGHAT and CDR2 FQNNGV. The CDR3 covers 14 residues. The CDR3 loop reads CASSLATATYEQYF. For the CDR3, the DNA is TGTGCCAGCAGCCTGGCGACTGCGACCTACGAGCAGTACTTC.

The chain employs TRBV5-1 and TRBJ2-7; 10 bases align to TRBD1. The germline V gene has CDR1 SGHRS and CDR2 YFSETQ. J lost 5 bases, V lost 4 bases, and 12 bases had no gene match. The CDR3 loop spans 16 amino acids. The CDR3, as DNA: TGCGCCAGCAGCCACAGACAGGGGGCGCCCGGTAACGAGCAGTACTTC. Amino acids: CASSHRQGAPGNEQYF.

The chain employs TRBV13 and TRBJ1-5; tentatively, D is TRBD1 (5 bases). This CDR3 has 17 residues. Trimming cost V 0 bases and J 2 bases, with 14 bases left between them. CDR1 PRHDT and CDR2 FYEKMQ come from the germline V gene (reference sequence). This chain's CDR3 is CASSLGQGSYGNQPQHF. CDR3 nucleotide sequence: TGTGCCAGCAGCTTAGGTCAGGGTTCCTACGGCAATCAGCCCCAGCATTTT.

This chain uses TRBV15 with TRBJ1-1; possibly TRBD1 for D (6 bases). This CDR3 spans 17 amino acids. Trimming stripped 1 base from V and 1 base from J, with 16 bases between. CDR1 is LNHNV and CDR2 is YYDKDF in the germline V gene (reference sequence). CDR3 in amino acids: CATSRAIGTTGNTEAFF. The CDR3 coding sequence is TGTGCCACCAGCAGAGCCATAGGGACAACAGGGAACACTGAAGCTTTCTTT.

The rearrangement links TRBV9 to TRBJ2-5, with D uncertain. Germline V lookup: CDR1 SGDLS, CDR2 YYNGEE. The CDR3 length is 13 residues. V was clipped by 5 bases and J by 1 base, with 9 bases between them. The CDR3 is CASSGPTQETQYF. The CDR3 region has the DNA TGTGCCAGCAGTGGGCCAACCCAAGAGACCCAGTACTTC.

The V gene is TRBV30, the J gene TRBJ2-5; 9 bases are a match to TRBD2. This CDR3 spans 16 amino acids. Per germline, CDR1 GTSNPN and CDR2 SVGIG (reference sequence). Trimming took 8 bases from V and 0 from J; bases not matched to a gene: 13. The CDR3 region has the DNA TGTGCCGGGGCACAGGGCAGCGGGGGGTACCAAGAGACCCAGTACTTC. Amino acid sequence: CAGAQGSGGYQETQYF.

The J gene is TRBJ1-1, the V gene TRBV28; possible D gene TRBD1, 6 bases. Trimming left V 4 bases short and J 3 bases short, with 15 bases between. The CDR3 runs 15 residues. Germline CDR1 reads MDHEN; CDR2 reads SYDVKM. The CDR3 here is CASSSDGGQDTEAFF. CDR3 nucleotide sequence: TGTGCCAGCAGTTCCGACGGGGGGCAGGACACTGAAGCTTTCTTT.

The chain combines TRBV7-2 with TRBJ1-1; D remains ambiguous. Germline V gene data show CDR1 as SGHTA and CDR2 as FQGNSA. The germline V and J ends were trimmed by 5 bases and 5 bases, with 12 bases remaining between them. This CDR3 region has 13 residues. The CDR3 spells CASSLPERTEAFF. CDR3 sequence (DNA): TGTGCCAGCAGCCTCCCCGAGAGGACTGAAGCTTTCTTT.

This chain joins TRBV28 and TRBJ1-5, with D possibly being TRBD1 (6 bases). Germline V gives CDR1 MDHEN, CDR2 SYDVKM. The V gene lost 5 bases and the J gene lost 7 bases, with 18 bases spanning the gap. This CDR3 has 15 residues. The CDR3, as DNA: TGTGCCAGCAGTCTACCGACAGGCCCAAGGCAGCCCCAGCATTTT. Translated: CASSLPTGPRQPQHF.

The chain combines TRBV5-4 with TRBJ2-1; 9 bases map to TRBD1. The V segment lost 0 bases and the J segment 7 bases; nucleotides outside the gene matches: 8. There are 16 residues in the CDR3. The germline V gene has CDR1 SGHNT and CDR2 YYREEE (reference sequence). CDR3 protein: CASSLGTGQGRNEQFF. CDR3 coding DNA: TGTGCCAGCAGCTTGGGGACAGGACAGGGGAGGAATGAGCAGTTCTTC.

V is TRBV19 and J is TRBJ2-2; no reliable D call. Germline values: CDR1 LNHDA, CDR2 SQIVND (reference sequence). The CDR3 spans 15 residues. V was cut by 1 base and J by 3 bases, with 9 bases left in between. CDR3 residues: CASSIGPRDTGELFF. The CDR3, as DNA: TGTGCCAGTAGTATAGGGCCTAGAGACACCGGGGAGCTGTTTTTT.

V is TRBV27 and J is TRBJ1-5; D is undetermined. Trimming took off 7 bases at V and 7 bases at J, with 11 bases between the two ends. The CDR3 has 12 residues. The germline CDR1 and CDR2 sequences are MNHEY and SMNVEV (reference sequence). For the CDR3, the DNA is TGTGCCAGCATCACTTCAGGACAGCCCCAGCATTTT. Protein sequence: CASITSGQPQHF.

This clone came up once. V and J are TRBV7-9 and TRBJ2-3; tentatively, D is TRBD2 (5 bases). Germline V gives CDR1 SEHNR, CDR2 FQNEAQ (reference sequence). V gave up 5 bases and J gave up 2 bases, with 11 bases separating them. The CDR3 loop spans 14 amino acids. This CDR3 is CASSRRDFTDTQYF. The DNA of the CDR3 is TGTGCCAGCAGCCGACGGGATTTCACAGATACGCAGTATTTT.

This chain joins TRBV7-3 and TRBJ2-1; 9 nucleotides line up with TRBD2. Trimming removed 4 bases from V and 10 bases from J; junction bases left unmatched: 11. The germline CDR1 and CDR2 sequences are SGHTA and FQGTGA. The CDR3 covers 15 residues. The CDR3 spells CASSWKAGTSFEQFF. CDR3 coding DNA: TGTGCCAGCAGCTGGAAAGCCGGGACTAGCTTCGAGCAGTTCTTC.